The 12 T cell receptor beta chains below come from one sample, sequenced in a study of Ad26.COV2.S vaccination and SARS-CoV-2 variants. Method: immunoSEQ multiplex PCR; TCRdb's copy keeps in-frame clones and lacks some. The profile shows hundreds of thousands of clones, more than 80% of them singletons. Treatment denoted: about 20 received Ad26.COV2.S at low or high dose, single or two shots; about 5 received placebo; per-sample allocation not given. Samples analyzed were those drawn on day 63 after the first vaccine or placebo injection. The sequenced sample was peripheral blood, obtained in a trial of Ad26.COV2.S vaccine versus placebo. These receptors were taken from a person between 18 and 60 years old who received the Ad26.COV2.S COVID-19 vaccine or a placebo.

The V call is TRBV11-2, the J call TRBJ2-1, with D unresolved. Trimming pared 6 bases from V and 2 bases from J, leaving 14 bases between. CDR3 length: 15 residues. From germline, CDR1 is SGHAT and CDR2 FQNNGV. The CDR3 region has the DNA TGTGCCAGCAGTCCTGAACTTGGGCCCTACAATGAGCAGTTCTTC. Its protein product is CASSPELGPYNEQFF. The full variable domain, rest sourced from reference TRBV11-2 and TRBJ2-1, is EAGVAQSPRYKIIEKRQSVAFWCNPISGHATLYWYQQILGQGPKLLIQFQNNGVVDDSQLPKDRFSAERLKGVDSTLKIQPAKLEDSAVYLCASSPELGPYNEQFFGPGTRLTVL.

The gene calls are TRBV5-8 and TRBJ2-3; D possibly uses TRBD1 or TRBD2 (5 bases each). The CDR3 consists of 15 residues. The V gene lost 4 bases and the J gene lost 0 bases, with 12 bases spanning the gap. The germline CDR1 and CDR2 sequences are SGHTS and YDEGEE. CDR3 residues: CASSPGTTSTDTQYF. In nucleotides, the CDR3 is TGTGCCAGCAGCCCCGGGACCACAAGCACAGATACGCAGTATTTT.

This clone was recorded once. This sequence joins TRBV5-1 and TRBJ1-1, with D hard to call. V lost 2 bases and J 3 bases, leaving 8 bases between the germline ends. The germline CDR1 and CDR2 sequences are SGHRS and YFSETQ. This CDR3 is 13 amino acids long. DNA of the CDR3: TGCGCCAGCAGCTTCCTCGGAGACACTGAAGCTTTCTTT. Its translation is CASSFLGDTEAFF.

The genes are TRBV5-4 and TRBJ2-7; D gene uncertain. V was shortened by 2 bases and J by 1 base, with 7 bases between the two germline ends. CDR1 SGHNT and CDR2 YYREEE come from the germline V gene (reference sequence). The CDR3 extends over 13 amino acids. The CDR3 loop reads CASSLTRSYEQYF. The DNA for the CDR3 is TGTGCCAGCAGCTTAACCCGGTCCTACGAGCAGTACTTC. Full variable domain (remainder filled in from reference TRBV5-4 and TRBJ2-7): ETGVTQSPTHLIKTRGQQVTLRCSSQSGHNTVSWYQQALGQGPQFIFQYYREEENGRGNFPPRFSGLQFPNYSSELNVNALELDDSALYLCASSLTRSYEQYFGPGTRLTVT.

The chain carries TRBV29-1 and TRBJ1-3; D is possibly TRBD1 (6 bases). The ends were cut back, 5 bases at V and 7 bases at J, with 15 bases in the middle. The CDR3 sequence is 13 residues long. The germline V gene has CDR1 SQVTM and CDR2 ANQGSEA. The CDR3 reads CSVRRGGGNTIYF. The CDR3 DNA is TGCAGCGTTCGCAGGGGAGGAGGTAACACCATATATTTT.

V and J are TRBV5-1 and TRBJ2-1; TRBD2 matches 10 bases. This CDR3 is 13 amino acids long. Germline CDR1 is SGHRS and CDR2 is YFSETQ. Trimming cost V 5 bases and J 9 bases; bases outside gene matches: 5. The DNA of the CDR3 is TGCGCCAGCAGACTAGCGGGAAATAGTGAGCAGTTCTTC. It encodes CASRLAGNSEQFF.

This clone was observed a single time. The chain links TRBV25-1 to TRBJ2-1, with TRBD2 matching 11 bases. With 6 bases clipped from V and 2 bases from J, the junction kept 0 bases outside the gene matches. Germline CDR1 and CDR2: MGHDK and SYGVNS. This CDR3 contains 14 residues. The DNA for the CDR3 is TGTGCCAGCAGGACTAGCGGGGCCTACAATGAGCAGTTCTTC. This translates into CASRTSGAYNEQFF.

V usage is TRBV10-3 and J usage is TRBJ2-3; TRBD1 aligns across 7 bases. This CDR3 contains 16 residues. Germline loops: CDR1 ENHRY, CDR2 SYGVKD. J was trimmed by 0 bases and V by 2 bases; bases with no gene match: 5. The CDR3 region is CAISENEGASTDTQYF. The DNA of the CDR3 is TGTGCCATCAGTGAGAACGAGGGGGCCAGCACAGATACGCAGTATTTT.

This clone was recorded once. J is TRBJ1-2 and V is TRBV9, with D perhaps TRBD1 (6 bases). Between the trimmed V and J ends, which lost 7 bases and 2 bases, there was a span of 18 bases. This CDR3 is built from 15 residues. In germline, CDR1 is SGDLS, CDR2 YYNGEE. CDR3 bases: TGTGCCAGCCAGCGTGGGCCGCAGGGGAACTATGGCTACACCTTC. Amino acid sequence: CASQRGPQGNYGYTF.

V usage is TRBV6-5 and J usage is TRBJ2-1, with D perhaps TRBD1 or TRBD2 (5 bases each). Trimming stripped 6 bases from V and 3 bases from J, with 12 bases between. This CDR3 region has 14 residues. Germline CDR1 MNHEY, CDR2 SVGAGI. CDR3 in amino acids: CASSRDVLYNEQFF. The CDR3 coding sequence is TGTGCCAGCAGCCGGGACGTTCTCTACAATGAGCAGTTCTTC.

The rearrangement uses TRBV4-2 and TRBJ2-3; possibly TRBD2 for D (6 bases). CDR3 length: 16 amino acids. Germline lookup yields CDR1 LGHNA and CDR2 YNFKEQ. Trimming stripped 0 bases from V and 0 bases from J, with 10 bases between. CDR3 protein: CASSQDSSGSTDTQYF. The CDR3 DNA reads TGTGCCAGCAGCCAAGATTCCAGCGGGAGCACAGATACGCAGTATTTT.

This clone was observed a single time. This chain joins TRBV10-3 and TRBJ2-7; 9 bases are a match to TRBD2. The V gene end was trimmed by 4 bases and the J gene end by 4 bases; junction bases not matched to a gene: 8. This CDR3 region has 15 residues. The germline V gene encodes CDR1 ENHRY and CDR2 SYGVKD. CDR3 residues: CAISGGGSGSYEQYF. The CDR3 DNA reads as TGTGCCATCAGTGGCGGTGGTAGCGGGAGTTACGAGCAGTACTTC.